This TCR beta chain was obtained from a study of low-dose radiotherapy and immunotherapy resistance in tumors. Study summary: The study delivered 0.5 Gy per fraction every 2 weeks to Cohort 1, totaling 6.5 Gy. The patients were given nivolumab 240 mg every two weeks and ipilimumab 1 mg/kg every six weeks, through an intravenous route. The schedule for Cohort 2 used 1 Gy per fraction every two weeks, which added up to 13 Gy over 26 weeks.

Time point: after trial treatment. Stated treatment: LDRT plus nivolumab, ipilimumab, low-dose cyclophosphamide and aspirin (RACIN trial). This clonotype was found many times. First-strand cDNA relied on TRAV- and TRBV-specific primers spanning alpha and beta chains. It was with a constant-region primer and a V-primer adapter that TCRs were amplified over roughly 19 PCR cycles. TCRdb re-analysed the reads in MiXCR, keeping a single row per CDR3 protein. In the table there are around 100,000 distinct CDR3 sequences, 20% to 25% of which are singletons. Germline lookup yields CDR1 LGHNA and CDR2 YSLEER. With 2 bases clipped from V and 11 bases from J, the junction kept 9 bases outside the gene matches. This CDR3 spans 14 amino acids.

The V gene is TRBV4-3, the J gene TRBJ1-3, with 7 bases that match TRBD1. The sequencing used PBMCs, collected after low-dose radiotherapy plus immunotherapy. This TCR came from a female donor with ovarian cancer. The CDR3 sequence: CASSQNYRGLPIYF. The DNA of the CDR3 is TGCGCCAGCAGCCAAAATTACAGGGGACTGCCCATATATTTT.